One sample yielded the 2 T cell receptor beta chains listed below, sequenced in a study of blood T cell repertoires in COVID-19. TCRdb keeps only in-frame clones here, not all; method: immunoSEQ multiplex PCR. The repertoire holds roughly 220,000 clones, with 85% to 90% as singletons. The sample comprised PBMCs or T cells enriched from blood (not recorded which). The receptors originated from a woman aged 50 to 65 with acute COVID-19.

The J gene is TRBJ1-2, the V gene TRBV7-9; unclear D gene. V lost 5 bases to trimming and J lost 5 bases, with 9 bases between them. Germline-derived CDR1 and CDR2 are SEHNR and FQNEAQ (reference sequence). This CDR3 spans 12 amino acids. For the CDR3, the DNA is TGTGCCAGCAGCCCTGAGGTGTATGGCTACACCTTC. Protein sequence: CASSPEVYGYTF.

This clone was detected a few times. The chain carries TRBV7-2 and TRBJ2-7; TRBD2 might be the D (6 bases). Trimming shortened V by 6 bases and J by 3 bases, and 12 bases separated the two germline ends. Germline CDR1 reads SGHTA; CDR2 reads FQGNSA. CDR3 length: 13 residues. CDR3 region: CASRRTKDYEQYF. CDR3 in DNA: TGTGCCAGCAGGCGGACTAAAGACTACGAGCAGTACTTC.